These 14 T cell receptor beta chains share one sample of origin, sequenced in a study of molecular identifiers for immune sequencing clone quantification. TCRdb reanalysed the PCR reads using MiXCR and keeps one entry per CDR3 protein. The data contain under 600,000 distinct CDR3 sequences, roughly 26% of them singletons. Material for sequencing was naive CD8+ T cells from blood, with Jurkat cell RNA spiked in. Subset described: FACS-sorted CD8+CD4-CCR7+CD45RA+ naive T cells. The receptors stem from a human donor in good health. Some libraries in this study had Jurkat cell RNA spiked in.

This clonotype has a count of ten or more. V gene TRBV5-6 combines with J gene TRBJ2-7, with D unclear. CDR1 and CDR2 (germline): SGHDT, YYEEEE. This CDR3 has 14 residues. V was pared by 0 bases and J by 0 bases, with 7 bases between. The CDR3 DNA sequence: TGTGCCAGCAGCTTGGCCGGCCCCTCCTACGAGCAGTACTTC. Its translation is CASSLAGPSYEQYF.

This clonotype was observed a few times. The chain is built from TRBV7-9 and TRBJ2-7; possible D gene TRBD2, 7 bases. The CDR3 runs 12 residues. V lost 7 bases and J 5 bases, leaving 12 bases between the germline ends. Germline CDR1 SEHNR, CDR2 FQNEAQ (reference sequence). The CDR3 spells CASTPGGHEQYF. CDR3 DNA sequence: TGTGCCAGCACCCCGGGGGGCCACGAGCAGTACTTC.

Regarding this clonotype: At one of its ends the junction is not consistent with the germline gene, which may arise from a read error. The CDR3 coding sequence is TGTGCCAGCGGTGATTTTACGGGGGATATCCAGTACTTC. Its translation: CASGDFTGDIQYF. The genes are TRBV25-1 and TRBJ2-5, with D maybe TRBD2 (6 bases). From germline, CDR1 is MGHDK and CDR2 SYGVNS. The CDR3 spans 13 residues.

The chain is built from TRBV19 and TRBJ2-1; 14 bases align to TRBD2. Germline-derived CDR1 and CDR2 are LNHDA and SQIVND (reference sequence). CDR3 length: 15 amino acids. V was clipped by 6 bases and J by 6 bases; unmatched bases: 4. CDR3 sequence (DNA): TGTGCCAGTAGCCCGGGACTAGCGGGGGTCAATGAGCAGTTCTTC. This translates into CASSPGLAGVNEQFF.

This clonotype occurred a few times. The J gene is TRBJ2-7, the V gene TRBV28; D possibly corresponds to TRBD2 (6 bases). The CDR3 contains 13 residues. Germline CDR1 and CDR2: MDHEN and SYDVKM. The V and J ends lost 1 base and 7 bases respectively, with 11 bases between them. CDR3 coding DNA: TGTGCCAGCAGTTTATTCTCGGGAGATGAGCAGTACTTC. Amino acids: CASSLFSGDEQYF.

The chain links TRBV28 to TRBJ1-6, with D perhaps matching TRBD1 (5 bases). CDR1 MDHEN and CDR2 SYDVKM come from the germline V gene. The CDR3 is 17 amino acids. The ends were cut back, 4 bases at V and 7 bases at J, with 20 bases in the middle. The CDR3 protein is CASSSRGLAARNSPLHF. In nucleotides, the CDR3 is TGTGCCAGCAGTTCTAGGGGCCTAGCTGCCAGGAATTCACCCCTCCACTTT.

The V gene is TRBV7-9, the J gene TRBJ1-6, with 8 bases fitting TRBD1. This CDR3 is 16 amino acids long. Per the germline V gene, CDR1 is SEHNR and CDR2 is FQNEAQ (reference sequence). Trimming took 5 bases from V and 7 from J; bases not matched to a gene: 10. The CDR3 DNA is TGTGCCAGCAGCCAGACGGACAGGGACCGAAATTCACCCCTCCACTTT. The encoded protein is CASSQTDRDRNSPLHF.

With regard to this clonotype: This clone may be a read error of a much larger clone one base away. The CDR3, as DNA: TGCAGCGCGGGACAGGGGTACGGGTCCAACGTCCTGACTTTC. Its protein product is CSAGQGYGSNVLTF. V gene TRBV20-1 combines with J gene TRBJ2-6, with 10 positions matching TRBD1. CDR3 length equals 14 residues. The germline V gene encodes CDR1 DFQATT and CDR2 SNEGSKA (reference sequence).

This clonotype was seen ten or more times. The rearrangement links TRBV4-2 to TRBJ2-3; 8 bases fit TRBD2. The CDR3 spans 15 residues. CDR1 is LGHNA, CDR2 YNFKEQ, per germline. J was trimmed by 3 bases and V by 4 bases; bases with no gene match: 6. CDR3 sequence reads: CASSPIAGTTDTQYF. In DNA form, the CDR3 reads TGTGCCAGCAGCCCGATAGCGGGAACTACAGATACGCAGTATTTT.

This clonotype was seen only a few times. This chain links TRBV3-1 with TRBJ2-1; 11 bases match TRBD2. The CDR3 sequence is 19 residues long. The germline gives CDR1 LGHDT, CDR2 YNNKEL (reference sequence). V gave up 0 bases and J gave up 0 bases; unmatched junction bases: 7. Here the CDR3 reads CASSQDPSGGKSSYNEQFF. In DNA, the CDR3 is TGTGCCAGCAGCCAAGACCCTAGCGGGGGGAAGAGCTCCTACAATGAGCAGTTCTTC.

This clonotype was observed many times. In nucleotides, the CDR3 is TGTGCCAGCAGCCAACCCTTGGGCCAAGAGACCCAGTACTTC. Protein sequence: CASSQPLGQETQYF. V is TRBV7-8 and J is TRBJ2-5; D is unclear. Trimming took off 5 bases at V and 1 base at J, with 11 bases between the two ends. Germline assignment: CDR1 SGHVS and CDR2 FQNEAQ. The CDR3 is 14 amino acids.

This chain links TRBV18 with TRBJ2-7, with D maybe TRBD2 (6 bases). The V and J ends lost 3 bases and 6 bases respectively, with 15 bases between them. The CDR3 runs to 14 residues. Germline assignment: CDR1 KGHSH and CDR2 LQKENI. This chain's CDR3 is CASSPGRGEGEQYF. As DNA, the CDR3 is TGTGCCAGCTCACCTGGGCGGGGCGAGGGCGAGCAGTACTTC.

The V and J genes are TRBV4-1 and TRBJ2-7; possible D gene TRBD2, 6 bases. Germline lookup yields CDR1 MGHRA and CDR2 YSYEKL. The CDR3 runs 14 residues. Trimming took 8 bases from V and 1 from J, leaving 15 bases between them. As DNA, the CDR3 is TGCGCCAGCGCGGGGTACCGTGGATCCTACGAGCAGTACTTC. Translating gives CASAGYRGSYEQYF.

The chain links TRBV14 to TRBJ1-2; unclear D gene. V shed 0 bases and J shed 1 base, with 12 bases lying between them. The CDR3 is 16 residues long. The germline V gene has CDR1 SGHDN and CDR2 FVKESK. CDR3 in amino acids: CASSQDAGERNYGYTF. DNA for the CDR3: TGTGCCAGCAGCCAAGATGCTGGGGAGCGTAACTATGGCTACACCTTC.